This TCR beta chain derives from a study of shared clonotypes between healthy human individuals. Study results and caveats: Generation probabilities of non-shared clonotypes were lower (relative to those shared by all four donors).

On this clone: As yet, its antigen is unknown.

The CDR3 covers 14 residues. Germline V gene data show CDR1 as SGHTS and CDR2 as YDEGEE. V dropped 5 bases and J dropped 5; count of bases not matched to a gene: 6. The repertoire was sequenced with immunoSEQ multiplex PCR; TCRdb's copy has only in-frame clones and lacks some. The sample lists a few million clones; approximately 94% were seen once. The investigators split CD4+ cells into a CD45RA+ naive subset and a CD45RA-negative memory subset. What was sequenced was naive CD4+ T cells sorted from blood. The subset was: CD45RA+ positively selected. This rearrangement joins TRBV5-8 to TRBJ1-3, with 8 bases aligning to TRBD1. This clonotype was obtained from a man aged 18-30 years in good health. This CDR3 is CASSLGTGRNTIYF. CDR3 sequence (DNA): TGTGCCAGCAGTCTCGGGACAGGAAGAAACACCATATATTTT.